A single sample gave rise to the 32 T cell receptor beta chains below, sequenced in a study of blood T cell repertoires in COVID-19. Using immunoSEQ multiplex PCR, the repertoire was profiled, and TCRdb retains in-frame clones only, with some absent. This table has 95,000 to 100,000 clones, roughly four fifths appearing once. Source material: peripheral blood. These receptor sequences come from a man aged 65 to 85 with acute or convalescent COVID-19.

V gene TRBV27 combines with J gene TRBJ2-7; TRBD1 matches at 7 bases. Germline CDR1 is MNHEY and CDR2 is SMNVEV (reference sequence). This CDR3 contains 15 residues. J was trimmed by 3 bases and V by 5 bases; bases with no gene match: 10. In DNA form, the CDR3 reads TGTGCCAGCAGTCTTAAACCGGGACAGAGCTACGAGCAGTACTTC. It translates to CASSLKPGQSYEQYF.

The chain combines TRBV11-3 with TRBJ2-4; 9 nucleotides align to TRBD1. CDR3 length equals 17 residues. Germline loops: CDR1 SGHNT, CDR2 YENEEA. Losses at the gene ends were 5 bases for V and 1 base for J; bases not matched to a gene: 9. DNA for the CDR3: TGTGCCAGCAGCCAAGGAGGGACAGGGAATGCCAAAAACATTCAGTACTTC. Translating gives CASSQGGTGNAKNIQYF.

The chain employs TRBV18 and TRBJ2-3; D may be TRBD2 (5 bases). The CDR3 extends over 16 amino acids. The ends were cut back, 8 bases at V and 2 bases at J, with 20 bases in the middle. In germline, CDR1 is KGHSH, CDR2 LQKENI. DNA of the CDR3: TGTGCCAGCGCCGCCGCTTTAGCTAGCAACACAGATACGCAGTATTTT. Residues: CASAAALASNTDTQYF.

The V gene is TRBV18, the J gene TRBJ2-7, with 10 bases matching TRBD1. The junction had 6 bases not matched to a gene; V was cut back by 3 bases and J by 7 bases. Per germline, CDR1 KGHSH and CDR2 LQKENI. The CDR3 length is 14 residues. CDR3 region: CASSPGQGVGEQYF. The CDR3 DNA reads TGTGCCAGCTCACCCGGACAGGGGGTAGGGGAGCAGTACTTC.

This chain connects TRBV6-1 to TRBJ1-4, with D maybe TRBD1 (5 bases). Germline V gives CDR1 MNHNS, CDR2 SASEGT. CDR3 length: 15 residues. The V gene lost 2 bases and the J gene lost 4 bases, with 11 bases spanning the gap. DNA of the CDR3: TGTGCCAGCAGTGAACAGGGTTTAGGTAATGAAAAACTGTTTTTT. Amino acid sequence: CASSEQGLGNEKLFF.

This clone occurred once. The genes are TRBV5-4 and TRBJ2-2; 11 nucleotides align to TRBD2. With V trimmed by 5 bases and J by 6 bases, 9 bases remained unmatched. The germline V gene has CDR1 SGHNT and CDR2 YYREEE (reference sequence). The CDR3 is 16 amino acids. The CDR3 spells CASSFSGRAQSGELFF. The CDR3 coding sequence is TGTGCCAGCAGTTTTAGCGGGAGGGCCCAATCCGGGGAGCTGTTTTTT. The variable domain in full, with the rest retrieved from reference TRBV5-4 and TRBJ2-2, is ETGVTQSPTHLIKTRGQQVTLRCSSQSGHNTVSWYQQALGQGPQFIFQYYREEENGRGNFPPRFSGLQFPNYSSELNVNALELDDSALYLCASSFSGRAQSGELFFGEGSRLTVL.

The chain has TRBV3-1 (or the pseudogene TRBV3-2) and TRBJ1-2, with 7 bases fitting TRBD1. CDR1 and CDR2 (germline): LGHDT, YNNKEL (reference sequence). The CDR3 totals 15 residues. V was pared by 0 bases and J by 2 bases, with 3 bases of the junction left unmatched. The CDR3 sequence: CASSQDMDRNYGYTF. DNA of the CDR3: TGTGCCAGCAGCCAAGATATGGACAGGAACTATGGCTACACCTTC.

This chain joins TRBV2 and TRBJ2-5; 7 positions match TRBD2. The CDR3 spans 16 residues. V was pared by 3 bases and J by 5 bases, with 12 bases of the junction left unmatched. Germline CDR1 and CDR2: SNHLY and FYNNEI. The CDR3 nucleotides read TGTGCCAGCAGTGACAGGCCCGGGGGGTTAGTGGAGACCCAGTACTTC. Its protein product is CASSDRPGGLVETQYF.

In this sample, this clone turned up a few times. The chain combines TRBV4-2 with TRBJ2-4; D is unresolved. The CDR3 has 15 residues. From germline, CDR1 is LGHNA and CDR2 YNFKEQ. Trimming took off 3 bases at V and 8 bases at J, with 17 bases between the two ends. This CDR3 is CASSQSSIAADIQYF. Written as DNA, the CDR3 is TGTGCCAGCAGCCAGAGTAGTATCGCCGCGGACATTCAGTACTTC.

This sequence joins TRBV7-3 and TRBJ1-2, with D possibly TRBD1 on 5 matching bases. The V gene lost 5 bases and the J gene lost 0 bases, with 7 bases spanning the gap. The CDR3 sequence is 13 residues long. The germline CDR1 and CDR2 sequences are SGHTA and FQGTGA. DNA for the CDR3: TGTGCCAGCAGCGACAGAGCTAACTATGGCTACACCTTC. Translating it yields CASSDRANYGYTF.

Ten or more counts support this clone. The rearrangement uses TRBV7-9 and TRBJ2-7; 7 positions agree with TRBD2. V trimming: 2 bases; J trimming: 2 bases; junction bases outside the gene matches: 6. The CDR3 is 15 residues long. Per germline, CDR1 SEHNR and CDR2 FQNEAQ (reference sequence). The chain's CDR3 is CASSLRSGATYEQYF. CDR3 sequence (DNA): TGTGCCAGCAGCTTAAGAAGCGGGGCTACCTACGAGCAGTACTTC.

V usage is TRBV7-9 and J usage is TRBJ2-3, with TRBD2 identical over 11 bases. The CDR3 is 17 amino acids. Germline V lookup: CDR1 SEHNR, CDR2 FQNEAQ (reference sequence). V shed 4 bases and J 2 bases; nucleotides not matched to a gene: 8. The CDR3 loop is CASSSAGTSGATDTQYF. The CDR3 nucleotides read TGTGCCAGCAGCTCCGCCGGGACTAGCGGTGCCACAGATACGCAGTATTTT. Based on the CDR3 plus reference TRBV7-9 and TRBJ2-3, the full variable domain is DTGVSQNPRHKITKRGQNVTFRCDPISEHNRLYWYRQTLGQGPEFLTYFQNEAQLEKSRLLSDRFSAERPKGSFSTLEIQRTEQGDSAMYLCASSSAGTSGATDTQYFGPGTRLTVL.

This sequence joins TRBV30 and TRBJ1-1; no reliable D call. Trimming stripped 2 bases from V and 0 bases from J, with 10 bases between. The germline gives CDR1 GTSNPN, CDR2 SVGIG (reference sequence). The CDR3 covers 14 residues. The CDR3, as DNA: TGTGCCTGGAGTATGACACCAATGAACACTGAAGCTTTCTTT. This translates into CAWSMTPMNTEAFF.

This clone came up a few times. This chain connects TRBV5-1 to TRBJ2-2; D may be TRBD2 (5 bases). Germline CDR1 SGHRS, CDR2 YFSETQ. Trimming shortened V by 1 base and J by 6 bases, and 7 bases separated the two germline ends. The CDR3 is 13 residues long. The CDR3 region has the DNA TGCGCCAGCAGCTTGTGGCGGGCCGGGGAGCTGTTTTTT. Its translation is CASSLWRAGELFF.

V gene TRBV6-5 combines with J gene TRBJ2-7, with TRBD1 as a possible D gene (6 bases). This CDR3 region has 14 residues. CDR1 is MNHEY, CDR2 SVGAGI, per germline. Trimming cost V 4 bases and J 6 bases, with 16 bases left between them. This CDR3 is CASSSRQGLGEQYF. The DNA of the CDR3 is TGTGCCAGCAGTTCTCGGCAGGGGCTAGGCGAGCAGTACTTC.

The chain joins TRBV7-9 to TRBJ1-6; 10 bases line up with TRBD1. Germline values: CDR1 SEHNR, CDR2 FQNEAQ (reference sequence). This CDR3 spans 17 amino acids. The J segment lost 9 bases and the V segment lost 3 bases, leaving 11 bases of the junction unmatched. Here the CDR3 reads CASSFPSTGTGVSPLHF. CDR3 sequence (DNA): TGTGCCAGCAGCTTTCCGTCCACCGGGACAGGGGTTTCACCCCTCCACTTT.

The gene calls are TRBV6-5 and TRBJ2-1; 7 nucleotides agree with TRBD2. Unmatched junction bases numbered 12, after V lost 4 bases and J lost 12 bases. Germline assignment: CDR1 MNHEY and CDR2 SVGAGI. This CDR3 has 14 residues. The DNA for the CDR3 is TGTGCCAGCAGTTTCAGCCCGGGACTACCATCGCAGTTCTTC. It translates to CASSFSPGLPSQFF.

CDR3 in DNA: TGTGCCAGCAAAATGGGACAGGGGGCAGGCAATCAGCCCCAGCATTTT. It translates to CASKMGQGAGNQPQHF. The chain uses TRBV2 and TRBJ1-5; 12 bases are a match to TRBD1. With V trimmed by 7 bases and J by 2 bases, 6 bases remained unmatched. This CDR3 is built from 16 residues. CDR1 and CDR2 from the germline V gene are SNHLY and FYNNEI.

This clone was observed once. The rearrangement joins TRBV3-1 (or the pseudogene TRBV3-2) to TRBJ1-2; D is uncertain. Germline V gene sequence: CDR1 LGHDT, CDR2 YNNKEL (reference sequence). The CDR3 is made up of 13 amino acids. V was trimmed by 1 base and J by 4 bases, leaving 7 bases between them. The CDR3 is CASSQVRFYGYTF. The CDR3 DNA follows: TGTGCCAGCAGCCAAGTCAGATTCTATGGCTACACCTTC.

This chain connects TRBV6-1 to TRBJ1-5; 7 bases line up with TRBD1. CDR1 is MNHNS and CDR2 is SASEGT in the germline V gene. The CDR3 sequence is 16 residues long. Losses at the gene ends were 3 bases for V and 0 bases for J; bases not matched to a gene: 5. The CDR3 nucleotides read TGTGCCAGCAGTGAGGGACAGACCTTTAGCAATCAGCCCCAGCATTTT. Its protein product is CASSEGQTFSNQPQHF.

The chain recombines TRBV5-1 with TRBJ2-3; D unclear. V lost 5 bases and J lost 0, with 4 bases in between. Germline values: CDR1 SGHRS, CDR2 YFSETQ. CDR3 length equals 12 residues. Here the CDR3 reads CASRTSTDTQYF. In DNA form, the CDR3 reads TGCGCCAGCAGGACTAGCACAGATACGCAGTATTTT. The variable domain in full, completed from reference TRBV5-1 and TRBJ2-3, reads KAGVTQTPRYLIKTRGQQVTLSCSPISGHRSVSWYQQTPGQGLQFLFEYFSETQRNKGNFPGRFSGRQFSNSRSEMNVSTLELGDSALYLCASRTSTDTQYFGPGTRLTVL.

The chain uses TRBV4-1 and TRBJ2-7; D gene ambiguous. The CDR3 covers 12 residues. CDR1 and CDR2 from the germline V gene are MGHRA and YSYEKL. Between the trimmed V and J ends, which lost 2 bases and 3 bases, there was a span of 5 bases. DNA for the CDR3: TGCGCCAGCAGCCAATATTACTACGAGCAGTACTTC. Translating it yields CASSQYYYEQYF.

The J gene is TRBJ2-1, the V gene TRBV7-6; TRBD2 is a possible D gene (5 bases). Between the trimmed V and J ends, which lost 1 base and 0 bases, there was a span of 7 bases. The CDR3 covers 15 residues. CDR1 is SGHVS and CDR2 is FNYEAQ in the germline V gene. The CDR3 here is CASSLDGSSYNEQFF. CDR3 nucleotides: TGTGCCAGCAGCTTAGATGGGAGCTCCTACAATGAGCAGTTCTTC.

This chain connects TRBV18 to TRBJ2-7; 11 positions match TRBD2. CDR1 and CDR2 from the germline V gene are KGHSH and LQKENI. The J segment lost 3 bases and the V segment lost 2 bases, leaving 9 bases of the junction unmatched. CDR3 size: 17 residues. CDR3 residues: CASSPRQIAGGLYEQYF. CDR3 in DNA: TGTGCCAGCTCACCAAGACAGATAGCGGGAGGGCTCTACGAGCAGTACTTC.

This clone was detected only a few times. The CDR3 loop reads CASSEYSGALGEQFF. As DNA, the CDR3 is TGTGCCAGCAGCGAGTATAGCGGGGCCCTCGGTGAGCAGTTCTTC. The chain employs TRBV2 and TRBJ2-1; 8 nucleotides align to TRBD2. V lost 6 bases to trimming and J lost 9 bases; unmatched junction nucleotides: 13. This CDR3 comprises 15 residues. Germline-derived CDR1 and CDR2 are SNHLY and FYNNEI.

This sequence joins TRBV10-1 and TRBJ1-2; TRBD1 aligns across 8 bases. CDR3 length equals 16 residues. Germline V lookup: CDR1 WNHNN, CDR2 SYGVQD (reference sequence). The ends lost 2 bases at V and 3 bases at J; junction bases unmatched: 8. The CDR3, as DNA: TGCGCCAGCAGTGAGGAGTTAACAGGGGGGTACTATGGCTACACCTTC. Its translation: CASSEELTGGYYGYTF.

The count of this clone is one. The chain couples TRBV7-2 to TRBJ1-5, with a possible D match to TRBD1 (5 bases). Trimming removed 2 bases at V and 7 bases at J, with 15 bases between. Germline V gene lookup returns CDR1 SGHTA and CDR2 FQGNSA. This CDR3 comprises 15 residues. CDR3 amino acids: CASSLNRGREQPQHF. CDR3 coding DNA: TGTGCCAGCAGCTTAAATCGGGGGAGGGAGCAGCCCCAGCATTTT.

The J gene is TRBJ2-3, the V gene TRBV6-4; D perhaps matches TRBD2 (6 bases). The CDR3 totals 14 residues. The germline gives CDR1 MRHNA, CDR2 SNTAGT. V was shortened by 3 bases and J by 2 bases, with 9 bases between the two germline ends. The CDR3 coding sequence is TGTGCCAGCAGTGAACGGGGGACCACAGATACGCAGTATTTT. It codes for CASSERGTTDTQYF.

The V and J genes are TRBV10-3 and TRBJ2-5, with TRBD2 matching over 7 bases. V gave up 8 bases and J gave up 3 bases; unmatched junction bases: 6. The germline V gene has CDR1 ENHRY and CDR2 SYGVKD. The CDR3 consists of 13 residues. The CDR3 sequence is CAIHPRGEETQYF. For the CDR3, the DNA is TGTGCCATCCACCCCCGGGGGGAAGAGACCCAGTACTTC.

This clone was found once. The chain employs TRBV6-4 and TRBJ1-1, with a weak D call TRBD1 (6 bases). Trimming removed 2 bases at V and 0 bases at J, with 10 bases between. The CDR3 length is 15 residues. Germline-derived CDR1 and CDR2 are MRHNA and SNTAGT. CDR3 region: CASSDRGQMNTEAFF. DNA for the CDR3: TGTGCCAGCAGTGACAGGGGACAAATGAACACTGAAGCTTTCTTT.

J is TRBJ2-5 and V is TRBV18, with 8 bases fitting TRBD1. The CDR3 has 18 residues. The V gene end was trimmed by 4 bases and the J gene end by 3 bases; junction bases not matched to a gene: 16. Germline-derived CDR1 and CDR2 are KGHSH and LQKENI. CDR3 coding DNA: TGTGCCAGCTCACACCAGGGAATACAGGGGGTGAATAAAGAGACCCAGTACTTC. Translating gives CASSHQGIQGVNKETQYF.

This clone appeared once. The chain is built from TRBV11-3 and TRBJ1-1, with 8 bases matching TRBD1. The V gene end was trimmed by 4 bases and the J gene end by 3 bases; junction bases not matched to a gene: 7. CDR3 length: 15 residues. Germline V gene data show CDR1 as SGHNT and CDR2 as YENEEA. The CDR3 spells CASSSTAGGYTEAFF. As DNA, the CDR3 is TGTGCCAGCAGCTCCACGGCAGGGGGCTACACTGAAGCTTTCTTT.